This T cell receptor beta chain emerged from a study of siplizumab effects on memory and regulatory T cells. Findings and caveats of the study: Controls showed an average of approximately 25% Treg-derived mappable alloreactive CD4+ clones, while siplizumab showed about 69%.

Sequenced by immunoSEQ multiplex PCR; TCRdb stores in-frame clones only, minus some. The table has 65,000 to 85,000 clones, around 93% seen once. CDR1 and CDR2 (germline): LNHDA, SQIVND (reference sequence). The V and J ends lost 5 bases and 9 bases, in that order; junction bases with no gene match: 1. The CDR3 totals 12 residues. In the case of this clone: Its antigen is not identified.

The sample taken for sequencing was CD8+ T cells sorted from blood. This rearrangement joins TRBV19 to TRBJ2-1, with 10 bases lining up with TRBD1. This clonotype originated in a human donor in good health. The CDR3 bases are TGTGCCAGTAGTGGACAGGGGGTTGAGCAGTTCTTC. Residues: CASSGQGVEQFF.